Only a few counts were recorded for the clone carrying this TCR beta chain. The sample is drawn from a study of OX40 agonist ivuxolimab in advanced cancers. Sequenced by immunoSEQ multiplex PCR; TCRdb stores in-frame clones only, minus some. Here the sample spans fewer than 75,000 clones, 70% to 90% being singletons. The V gene lost 0 bases and the J gene lost 0 bases, with 5 bases spanning the gap. Germline loops: CDR1 MNHNS, CDR2 SASEGT. The CDR3 runs 14 residues. This TCR came from an adult with an advanced solid tumor such as melanoma, head and neck, liver or kidney cancer. J is TRBJ1-1 and V is TRBV6-1; D not resolved. The sequenced sample was CD4+ or CD8+ T cells sorted from blood, obtained in a trial of the OX40 agonist ivuxolimab. This chain's CDR3 is CASSEAVMNTEAFF. For the CDR3, the DNA is TGTGCCAGCAGTGAAGCGGTCATGAACACTGAAGCTTTCTTT.